A selection of T cell receptor beta chains follows, all from one sample in a study of OX40 agonist ivuxolimab in advanced cancers. Method: immunoSEQ multiplex PCR; TCRdb's copy keeps in-frame clones and lacks some. The sample holds roughly 95,000 clones, over 75% seen once. The specimen was CD4+ or CD8+ T cells sorted from blood, collected in a trial of the OX40 agonist ivuxolimab. These receptors were obtained from an adult with an advanced solid tumor such as melanoma, head and neck, liver or kidney cancer. The CDR3 runs from the conserved cysteine through the conserved F or W. The order of the fields is D gene, J gene, clone size, V gene, CDR3 DNA, CDR3 protein. The D gene is left open where the match is weak. Size is omitted from some rows. Given values are once, few, many or a class for expanded clones.

TRBD1,TRBJ1-4,.,TRBV13,TGTGCCAGCAGCTTGCGCAGGGGGTATGAAAAACTGTTTTTT,CASSLRRGYEKLFF
.,TRBJ2-5,.,TRBV5-1,TGCGCCAGCAGCTTGGGTATAGCGGAAGAGACCCAGTACTTC,CASSLGIAEETQYF
TRBD2,TRBJ2-7,once,TRBV5-1,TGCGCCAGCAGCTTTGGCGGGAGGGCCTACGAGCAGTACTTC,CASSFGGRAYEQYF
.,TRBJ2-6,few,TRBV19,TGTGCCAGTAGTATCCCGCCAGTGATGGGGACTGGGGCCAACGTCCTGACTTTC,CASSIPPVMGTGANVLTF
.,TRBJ2-6,.,TRBV29-1,TGCAGCGTTCAAACCGGGAGTAGCTCTGGGGCCAACGTCCTGACTTTC,CSVQTGSSSGANVLTF
.,TRBJ1-5,.,TRBV6-7,TGTGCCAGCAGTTACGGGCTAGCCCGGGGCAATCAGCCCCAGCATTTT,CASSYGLARGNQPQHF
TRBD1,TRBJ2-7,.,TRBV5-1,TGCGCCAGCAGCTTGGGACAGGGGCTCGGGGAGCAGTACTTC,CASSLGQGLGEQYF
TRBD1,TRBJ1-3,once,TRBV10-3,TGTGCCATCAGCAACAGGGGGCTAGGAAACACCATATATTTT,CAISNRGLGNTIYF
.,TRBJ1-5,.,TRBV20-1,TGCAGTGCGGGTGACACCTGGCCCCAGCATTTT,CSAGDTWPQHF
TRBD1,TRBJ2-5,.,TRBV28,TGTGCCAGCAGTTCAGGGACAGCCCAAGAGACCCAGTACTTC,CASSSGTAQETQYF
.,TRBJ2-3,.,TRBV11-2,TGTGCCAGCAGCTTAGTCCGGGAGTCTGGGGATACGCAGTATTTT,CASSLVRESGDTQYF
TRBD2,TRBJ2-3,.,TRBV10-3,TGTGCCATCAGGGACCCTAGCGGGAGAACAGATACGCAGTATTTT,CAIRDPSGRTDTQYF
TRBD2,TRBJ2-5,.,TRBV11-2,TGTGCCAGCAGCTTCGGGACTAGCGGGGGCCAAGAGACCCAGTACTTC,CASSFGTSGGQETQYF
.,TRBJ2-1,.,TRBV7-3,TGTGCCAGCAGCCCGAACCGGGACAATGAGCAGTTCTTC,CASSPNRDNEQFF
.,TRBJ1-2,.,TRBV19,TGTGCCAGTAGTATAGAAGTCGGTGGCAGGGGAGTGGATGGCTACACCTTC,CASSIEVGGRGVDGYTF
.,TRBJ2-1,.,TRBV30,TGTGCCTGGAGATTCCGTAGCGGCTACAATGAGCAGTTCTTC,CAWRFRSGYNEQFF
TRBD2,TRBJ2-7,once,TRBV2,TGTGCCAGCAGATTATACGGGACTAGCGGAGTCCCAGACGAGCAGTACTTC,CASRLYGTSGVPDEQYF
.,TRBJ1-2,once,TRBV6-1,TGTGCCAGCAGTAACAACTACTATGGCTACACCTTC,CASSNNYYGYTF
.,TRBJ1-1,.,TRBV11-2,TGTGCCAGCAGCTTAGAATCCGCGGTCACTGAAGCTTTCTTT,CASSLESAVTEAFF
.,TRBJ1-1,few,TRBV10-2,TGCGCCAGCAGTGATCAGAGGGACACTGAAGCTTTCTTT,CASSDQRDTEAFF
.,TRBJ2-6,.,TRBV5-6,TGTGCCAGCAGCTGGGGGCCAGGCTCTGGGGCCAACGTCCTGACTTTC,CASSWGPGSGANVLTF
.,TRBJ2-3,.,TRBV7-3,TGTGCCAGCAGCTTATACGCGGCAGAGTCTAGCACAGATACGCAGTATTTT,CASSLYAAESSTDTQYF
.,TRBJ2-3,.,TRBV19,TGTGCCAGTAGTATCCAGGGACACTTCACAGATACGCAGTATTTT,CASSIQGHFTDTQYF
TRBD2,TRBJ2-2,.,TRBV30,TGTGCCTGGATCCTTAAAGCGGGATCCGGGGAGCTGTTTTTT,CAWILKAGSGELFF
.,TRBJ1-3,few,TRBV19,TGTGCCAGTAGTCCAGGAACCGGGTCGTCAGGAAACACCATATATTTT,CASSPGTGSSGNTIYF
TRBD1,TRBJ1-2,.,TRBV20-1,TGCAGTGCCGCCTGGGACAGTGGCTACACCTTC,CSAAWDSGYTF
.,TRBJ2-3,.,TRBV5-4,TGTGCCAGCAGTACTGCGGCCCTCACAGATACGCAGTATTTT,CASSTAALTDTQYF
.,TRBJ1-6,.,TRBV2,TGTGCCAGCAGGGTGACAGGCTATAATTCACCCCTCCACTTT,CASRVTGYNSPLHF
TRBD2,TRBJ2-7,.,TRBV27,TGTGCCAGCAGTTCCCGCGAGCGGGAAGGCTCCTACGAGCAGTACTTC,CASSSREREGSYEQYF
TRBD1,TRBJ2-7,.,TRBV5-1,TGCGCCAGCAGCTGGGGGACAGACTCCTACGAGCAGTACTTC,CASSWGTDSYEQYF
.,TRBJ2-1,.,TRBV15,TGTGCCACCAGCGAGGTTACCAATGAGCAGTTCTTC,CATSEVTNEQFF
TRBD1,TRBJ1-2,few,TRBV28,TGTGCCAGCCGGGACAGGGGCTACTATGGCTACACCTTC,CASRDRGYYGYTF
.,TRBJ2-1,.,TRBV29-1,TGCAGCGCTGACGGATACAATGAGCAGTTCTTC,CSADGYNEQFF
.,TRBJ2-1,few,TRBV21-1,TGTGCCAGCAGCAAAGTAGTCGGCAGGGGCCTTCACAATGAGCAGTTCTTC,CASSKVVGRGLHNEQFF
TRBD1,TRBJ2-3,.,TRBV13,TGTGCCAGCAGCCGAACCTTTGGACAGGGGAGCACAGATACGCAGTATTTT,CASSRTFGQGSTDTQYF
.,TRBJ2-4,.,TRBV19,TGTGCCAGTAGTATAGATCAATCGCTAGCAGCGAAAAACATTCAGTACTTC,CASSIDQSLAAKNIQYF
TRBD2,TRBJ2-4,.,TRBV19,TGTGCCAGTAGTATCGGGCTAGCGGGAGGAGGTTTTAAAAACATTCAGTACTTC,CASSIGLAGGGFKNIQYF
TRBD2,TRBJ2-3,.,TRBV9,TGTGCCAGCAGCGTAGGACTAGCGGGAGTAGATACGCAGTATTTT,CASSVGLAGVDTQYF
TRBD2,TRBJ2-3,.,TRBV7-2,TGTGCCAGCAGCTCGGGACTAGCGCGCACAGATACGCAGTATTTT,CASSSGLARTDTQYF
.,TRBJ1-4,once,TRBV19,TGTGCCAGTAGTATGGTTCTGCTTAATGAAAAACTGTTTTTT,CASSMVLLNEKLFF
TRBD2,TRBJ2-7,.,TRBV5-1,TGCGCCAGCAATCGCGGGAGGGCCCTCGACGAGCAGTACTTC,CASNRGRALDEQYF
TRBD1,TRBJ2-2,.,TRBV9,TGTGCCAGCAGCGACGGGACAGGCCAGACCGGGGAGCTGTTTTTT,CASSDGTGQTGELFF
TRBD2,TRBJ2-3,.,TRBV4-1,TGCGCCAGCAGCCAGATTAGCGGGAGTGGCACAGATACGCAGTATTTT,CASSQISGSGTDTQYF
TRBD1,TRBJ1-5,.,TRBV19,TGTGCCAGTAGCACGGACAGGAGACGGGATCAGCCCCAGCATTTT,CASSTDRRRDQPQHF
.,TRBJ2-3,.,TRBV5-1,TGCGCCAGCAGTCGGGACTCCACAGATACGCAGTATTTT,CASSRDSTDTQYF
TRBD2,TRBJ2-3,.,TRBV19,TGTGCCAGTAGTATATCCGGGACTAGGTCAGGTACGCAGTATTTT,CASSISGTRSGTQYF